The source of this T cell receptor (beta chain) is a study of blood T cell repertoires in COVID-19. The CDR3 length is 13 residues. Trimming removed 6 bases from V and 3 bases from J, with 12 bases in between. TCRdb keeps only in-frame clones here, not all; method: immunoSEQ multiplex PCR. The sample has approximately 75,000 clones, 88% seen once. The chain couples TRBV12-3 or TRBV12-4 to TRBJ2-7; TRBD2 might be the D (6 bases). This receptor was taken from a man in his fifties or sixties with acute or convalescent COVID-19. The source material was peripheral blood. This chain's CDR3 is CASSPGGHYEQYF. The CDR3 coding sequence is TGTGCCAGCAGCCCCGGGGGTCACTACGAGCAGTACTTC.